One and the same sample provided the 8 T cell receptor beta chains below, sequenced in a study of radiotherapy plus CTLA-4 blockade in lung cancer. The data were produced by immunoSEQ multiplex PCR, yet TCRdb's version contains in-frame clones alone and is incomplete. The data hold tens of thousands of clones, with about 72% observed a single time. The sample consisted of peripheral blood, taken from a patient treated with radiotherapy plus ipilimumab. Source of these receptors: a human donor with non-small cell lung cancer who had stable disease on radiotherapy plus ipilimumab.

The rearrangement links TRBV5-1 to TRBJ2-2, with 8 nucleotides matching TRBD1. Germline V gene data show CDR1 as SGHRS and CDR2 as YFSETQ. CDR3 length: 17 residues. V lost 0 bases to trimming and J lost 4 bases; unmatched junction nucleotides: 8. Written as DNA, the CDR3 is TGCGCCAGCAGCTTGGTTGGGAGCAGGGGGCGCACCGGGGAGCTGTTTTTT. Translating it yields CASSLVGSRGRTGELFF.

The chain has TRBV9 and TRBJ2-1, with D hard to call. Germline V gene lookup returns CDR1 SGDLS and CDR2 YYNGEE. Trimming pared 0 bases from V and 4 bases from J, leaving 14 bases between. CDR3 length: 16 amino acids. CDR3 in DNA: TGTGCCAGCAGCGTAGACAACAGTCCCCTTTACAATGAGCAGTTCTTC. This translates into CASSVDNSPLYNEQFF.

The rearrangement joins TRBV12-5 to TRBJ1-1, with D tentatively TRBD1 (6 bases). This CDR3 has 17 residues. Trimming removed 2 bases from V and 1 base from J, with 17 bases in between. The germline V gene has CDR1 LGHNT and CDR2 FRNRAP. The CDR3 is CASGLRSWGAPNTEAFF. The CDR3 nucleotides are TGTGCTAGTGGTTTGCGATCCTGGGGGGCGCCGAACACTGAAGCTTTCTTT.

The CDR3, as DNA: TGTGCCAGTAGTATTCGGGGCCGAGGGGACGGTCAGCCCCAGCATTTT. This translates into CASSIRGRGDGQPQHF. The chain has TRBV19 and TRBJ1-5, with a possible D match to TRBD1 (5 bases). The germline CDR1 and CDR2 sequences are LNHDA and SQIVND (reference sequence). This CDR3 comprises 16 residues. V gave up 3 bases and J gave up 6 bases, with 18 bases separating them. The full variable domain, in which reference TRBV19 and TRBJ1-5 provide the parts outside the CDR3, is DGGITQSPKYLFRKEGQNVTLSCEQNLNHDAMYWYRQDPGQGLRLIYYSQIVNDFQKGDIAEGYSVSREKKESFPLTVTSAQKNPTAFYLCASSIRGRGDGQPQHFGDGTRLSIL.

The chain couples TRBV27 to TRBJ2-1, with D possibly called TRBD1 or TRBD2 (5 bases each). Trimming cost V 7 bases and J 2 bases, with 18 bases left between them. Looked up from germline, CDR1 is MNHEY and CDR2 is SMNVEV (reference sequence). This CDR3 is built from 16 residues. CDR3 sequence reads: CASILYRDGPYNEQFF. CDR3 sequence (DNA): TGTGCCAGCATCCTCTACCGGGACGGGCCCTACAATGAGCAGTTCTTC.

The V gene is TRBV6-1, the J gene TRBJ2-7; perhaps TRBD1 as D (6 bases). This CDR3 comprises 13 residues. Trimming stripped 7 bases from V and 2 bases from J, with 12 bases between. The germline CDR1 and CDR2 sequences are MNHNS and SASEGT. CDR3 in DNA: TGTGCCAGCACCCCCGGACAGACCTACGAGCAGTACTTC. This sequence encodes CASTPGQTYEQYF.

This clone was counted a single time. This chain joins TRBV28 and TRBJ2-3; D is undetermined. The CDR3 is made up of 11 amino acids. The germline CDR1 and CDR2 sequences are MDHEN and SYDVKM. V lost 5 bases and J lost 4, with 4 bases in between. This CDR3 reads CASSLSDTQYF. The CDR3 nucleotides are TGTGCCAGCAGTCTCTCAGATACGCAGTATTTT.

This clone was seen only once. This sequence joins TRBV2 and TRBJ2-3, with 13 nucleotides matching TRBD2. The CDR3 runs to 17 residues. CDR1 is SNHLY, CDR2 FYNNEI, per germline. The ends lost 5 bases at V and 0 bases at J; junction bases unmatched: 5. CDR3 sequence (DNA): TGTGCCAGCAGTCTCTCGGGACTAGCGGGGAGCACAGATACGCAGTATTTT. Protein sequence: CASSLSGLAGSTDTQYF.